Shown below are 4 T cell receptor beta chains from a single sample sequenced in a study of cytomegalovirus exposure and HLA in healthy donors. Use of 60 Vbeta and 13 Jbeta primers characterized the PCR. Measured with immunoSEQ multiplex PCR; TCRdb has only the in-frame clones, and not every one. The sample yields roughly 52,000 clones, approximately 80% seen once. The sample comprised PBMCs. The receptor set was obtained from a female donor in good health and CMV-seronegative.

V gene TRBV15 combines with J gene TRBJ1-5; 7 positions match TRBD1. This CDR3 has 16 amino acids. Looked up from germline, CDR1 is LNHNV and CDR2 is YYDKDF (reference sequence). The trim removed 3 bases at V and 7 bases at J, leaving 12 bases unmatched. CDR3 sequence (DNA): TGTGCCACCAGCAGCAATACAGGGGCAGTAAAGCAGCCCCAGCATTTT. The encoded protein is CATSSNTGAVKQPQHF.

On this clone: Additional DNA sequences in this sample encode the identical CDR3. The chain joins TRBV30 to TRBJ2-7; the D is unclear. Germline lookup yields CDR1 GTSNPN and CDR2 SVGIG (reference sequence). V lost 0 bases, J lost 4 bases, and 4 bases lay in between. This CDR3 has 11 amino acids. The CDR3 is CAWSVLYEQYF. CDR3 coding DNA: TGTGCCTGGAGTGTACTATACGAGCAGTACTTC.

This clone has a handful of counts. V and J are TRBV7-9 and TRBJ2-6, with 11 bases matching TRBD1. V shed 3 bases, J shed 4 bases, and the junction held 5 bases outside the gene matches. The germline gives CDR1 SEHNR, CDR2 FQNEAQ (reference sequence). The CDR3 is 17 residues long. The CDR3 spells CASSFGQGAGGANVLTF. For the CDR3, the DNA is TGTGCCAGCAGCTTCGGACAGGGGGCGGGAGGGGCCAACGTCCTGACTTTC.

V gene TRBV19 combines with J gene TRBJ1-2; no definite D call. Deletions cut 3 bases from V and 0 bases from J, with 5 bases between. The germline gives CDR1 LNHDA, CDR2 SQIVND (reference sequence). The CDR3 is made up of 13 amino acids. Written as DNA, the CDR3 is TGTGCCAGTAGTATGACAACTAACTATGGCTACACCTTC. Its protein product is CASSMTTNYGYTF. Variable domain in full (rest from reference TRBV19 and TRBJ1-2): DGGITQSPKYLFRKEGQNVTLSCEQNLNHDAMYWYRQDPGQGLRLIYYSQIVNDFQKGDIAEGYSVSREKKESFPLTVTSAQKNPTAFYLCASSMTTNYGYTFGSGTRLTVV.